This TCR beta chain is from a study of Tregs in tolerant kidney transplant recipients. Notes on the study in general: Few patients were studied, so findings need validation in larger groups. No direct test of biological reproducibility was done here. Expanding Tregs on activated donor B cells appeared to best identify donor-specific TCRbeta clones.

Thawed PBMCs were FACS-sorted into unstimulated CD4+CD25+CD127- regulatory T cells, CD4+CD25- non-regulatory cells, CD4 and CD8 cells. About this clone: Its antigen remains unidentified.

This CDR3 spans 16 amino acids. V was clipped by 0 bases and J by 9 bases; unmatched bases: 12. Germline V gene lookup returns CDR1 MGHDK and CDR2 SYGVNS. The table came from immunoSEQ multiplex PCR; TCRdb's copy has only in-frame clones and leaves some out. This table has over 60,000 clones, 80% to 85% appearing once. The V call is TRBV25-1, the J call TRBJ2-5; TRBD2 agrees at 8 bases. This clonotype was obtained from a human donor in good health. The sequenced sample was CD4+ T cells from blood. The CDR3 DNA follows: TGTGCCAGCAGTGAATACAGGACTAGCATGAGTGAGGCCCAGTACTTC. Translated: CASSEYRTSMSEAQYF.